This T cell receptor beta chain was sequenced in a study of T cells in Graves' hyperthyroidism and ophthalmopathy. Amplified regions were TCR beta CDR3 sequences from RNA transcripts. Using the HTBI primer set, a first-round RT-PCR was run on the TCR CDR3. One entry per CDR3 protein results from TCRdb running MiXCR on the multiplex PCR reads. The sample contains some 300,000 distinct CDR3 sequences, roughly a fifth of which appear only once. Fresh peripheral blood, 7.5 to 10 ml, yielded the PBMCs. Whole-study findings and limits: Most expanded thyroid clonotypes above 0.001 also appeared in blood. In validation, the model predicted ophthalmopathy. These predictions came a median about 6.5 months before onset.

This clonotype was detected only a few times. Its target is not known. The V gene lost 3 bases and the J gene lost 8 bases, with 10 bases spanning the gap. The CDR3 extends over 12 amino acids. From germline, CDR1 is LNHDA and CDR2 SQIVND (reference sequence). Sequenced sample: blood. This TCR derives from a man in his fifties or sixties with Graves' ophthalmopathy. This chain uses TRBV19 with TRBJ1-2, with D unresolved. The CDR3: CASSIVESGYTF. In DNA, the CDR3 is TGTGCCAGTAGTATCGTTGAGAGCGGCTACACCTTC.